This T cell receptor beta chain emerged from a study of cytomegalovirus exposure and HLA in healthy donors. About the study: The roughly 120 million unique TCR beta sequences, from around 200 million T cells, were found by an earlier analysis.

Worth noting for this clone: No antigen is known for it.

Germline lookup yields CDR1 KGHSH and CDR2 LQKENI. The CDR3 is 12 residues long. The V end was cut by 4 bases, the J end by 6 bases, with 9 bases between. Primers: 60 Vbeta forward and 13 Jbeta reverse. Assay used: immunoSEQ multiplex PCR; TCRdb lists only in-frame clones, some missing. The sample holds 150,000 to 200,000 clones, around 72% seen once. General observations from the study: Researchers reported in a later analysis that a missense DCLRE1C variant was tied to TCR beta V- and J-gene trimming.

This chain connects TRBV18 to TRBJ1-1, with D maybe TRBD1 (5 bases). This clonotype was obtained from a female donor in good health and CMV-seronegative. The sample comprised PBMCs. The CDR3 here is CASSREGPEAFF. The CDR3 DNA is TGTGCCAGCTCACGGGAGGGACCTGAAGCTTTCTTT.